A selection of T cell receptor beta chains follows, all from one sample in a study of T cell responses to AZD1222 COVID-19 vaccine. The table came from immunoSEQ multiplex PCR; TCRdb's copy has only in-frame clones and leaves some out. The sample has roughly 55,000 clones, approximately 90% seen once. The source was peripheral blood, collected on day 0 of AZD1222 vaccination. The receptors derive from an adult in good health. The CDR3 runs from the conserved cysteine through the conserved F or W.

V	J	CDR3
TRBV2	TRBJ1-5	CASTVRQGASNQPQHF
TRBV10-1	TRBJ2-5	CASRELDGETQYF
TRBV5-4	TRBJ2-7	CATDPGDGYEQYF
TRBV2	TRBJ1-2	CASSEAGTGFYGYTF
TRBV5-5	TRBJ1-5	CASSSPSGTGGYQPQHF
TRBV5-5	TRBJ1-2	CASSLAGGTYGYTF
TRBV4-1	TRBJ2-5	CASSHRLQETQYF
TRBV6-6	TRBJ1-4	CASTLGGLGEKLFF
TRBV6-1	TRBJ2-7	CASSESVVYEQYF
TRBV7-9	TRBJ2-7	CASSFDGWGEQYF
TRBV28	TRBJ1-1	CASSRTDRNTEAFF
TRBV27	TRBJ1-6	CASSLSPTGPSPLHF
TRBV10-2	TRBJ1-3	CASSDFTGAGNTIYF
TRBV6-5	TRBJ1-2	CASSRTGDNYGYTF
TRBV6-1	TRBJ1-2	CASSEAGDRGLYYGYTF
TRBV6-5	TRBJ1-2	CASRQGQEGGYTF
TRBV24-1	TRBJ1-2	CATSDFRGDGYTF
TRBV12-2	TRBJ2-1	CASPSDSRGGSYNEQFF
TRBV7-9	TRBJ1-2	CASRPWQGDYGYTF
TRBV10-3	TRBJ2-3	CAISAADRPVTQYF
TRBV4-1	TRBJ2-7	CASSQLFGFRGEQYF
TRBV28	TRBJ1-4	CASSIPTFNEKLFF
TRBV24-1	TRBJ2-2	CATSARNTGELFF
TRBV2	TRBJ1-4	CASSQGEKLFF
TRBV9	TRBJ2-3	CASSTSSGGTDTQYF
TRBV7-2	TRBJ2-2	CAGQGNANTGELFF
TRBV7-2	TRBJ1-2	CASSLGTDYGYTF
TRBV2	TRBJ1-5	CASSSSGIYNQPQHF
TRBV19	TRBJ2-2	CASSINKLENTGELFF
TRBV12-3/TRBV12-4	TRBJ2-7	CASSSAGPYEQYF
TRBV7-2	TRBJ2-7	CASSLLGTSPGEQYF
TRBV5-1	TRBJ1-1	CASSFGGSPTEAFF
TRBV6-2/TRBV6-3	TRBJ1-2	CASSYLEGLYNYGYTF
TRBV6-5	TRBJ1-1	CASNLEVGTEAFF
TRBV4-3	TRBJ2-5	CASSQGLAGTETQYF
TRBV30	TRBJ1-2	CAWSVNRLSTF
TRBV9	TRBJ1-6	CASSAANSPLHF
TRBV5-1	TRBJ1-6	CASSLESVQGGYNSPLHF
TRBV12-3/TRBV12-4	TRBJ2-7	CASSLLRGGQYF
TRBV12-3/TRBV12-4	TRBJ1-2	CASNLRGWGYTF
TRBV11-2	TRBJ2-7	CASSSRGREYEQYF
TRBV3-1/TRBV3-2	TRBJ2-7	CASSPSGGYEQYF
TRBV2	TRBJ1-3	CASSPRRGQTRPAWSF
TRBV3-1/TRBV3-2	TRBJ1-2	CASSRGGHYGYTF
TRBV7-6	TRBJ1-4	CASSLTGVREKLFF
TRBV27	TRBJ1-1	CASSLGQRWTEAFF
TRBV4-3	TRBJ2-2	CASSQVGPPGLNTGELFF
TRBV29-1	TRBJ2-2	CSVDSGWNTGELFF
TRBV5-1	TRBJ1-1	CASSTGQGMNTEAFF
TRBV5-8	TRBJ2-7	CASSTRTGSYEQYF
TRBV5-4	TRBJ2-7	CATTTGGASYEQYF
TRBV2	TRBJ1-2	CASSDSGSYGYTF
TRBV7-2	TRBJ2-7	CASSLQAGWANEQYF
TRBV18	TRBJ2-7	CASSPRQGDEQYF
TRBV4-1	TRBJ2-7	CASSQYRVNTYEQYF
TRBV9	TRBJ2-1	CASSVAGPPYNEQFF
TRBV7-7	TRBJ2-5	CASSSWTGEETQYF
TRBV19	TRBJ1-1	CASSIGVGEAFF
TRBV28	TRBJ2-5	CASSLAGTSETQYF
TRBV19	TRBJ1-5	CASRDRPGGNQPQHF